What follows are 29 T cell receptor beta chains derived from one specimen sequenced in a study of PD-1 blockade in classical Hodgkin lymphoma. Produced via immunoSEQ multiplex PCR; TCRdb's table is partial and in-frame only. The sample lists roughly 90,000 clones; 83% were seen once. The sample's time point: cycle 4 day 1 (C4D1), after 6 weeks of nivolumab. Exposure to brentuximab vedotin varied, and each patient had relapsed following autologous stem cell transplantation. Sequenced material: peripheral blood mononuclear cells (PBMCs), taken before the fourth cycle of nivolumab. Receptors were obtained from a human donor with classical Hodgkin lymphoma.

The rearrangement uses TRBV28 and TRBJ2-6; D may be TRBD2 (5 bases). Germline-derived CDR1 and CDR2 are MDHEN and SYDVKM. CDR3 length equals 17 residues. V lost 3 bases to trimming and J lost 0 bases, with 12 bases between them. The CDR3 loop is CASSLGREGSGANVLTF. In DNA form, the CDR3 reads TGTGCCAGCAGTTTGGGCCGAGAGGGCTCTGGGGCCAACGTCCTGACTTTC.

The chain joins TRBV29-1 to TRBJ2-3; D unresolved. Germline assignment: CDR1 SQVTM and CDR2 ANQGSEA. V was trimmed by 3 bases and J by 0 bases, leaving 10 bases between them. The CDR3 consists of 14 residues. This chain's CDR3 is CSVEYVSSTDTQYF. The CDR3 DNA reads as TGCAGCGTTGAGTACGTTTCGAGCACAGATACGCAGTATTTT.

The J gene is TRBJ2-7, the V gene TRBV7-9, with 7 nucleotides matching TRBD1. The V segment lost 0 bases and the J segment 6 bases; nucleotides outside the gene matches: 2. This CDR3 region has 13 residues. Germline V lookup: CDR1 SEHNR, CDR2 FQNEAQ (reference sequence). CDR3 sequence reads: CASSLATGSEQYF. The CDR3 DNA sequence: TGTGCCAGCAGCTTAGCGACAGGGTCCGAGCAGTACTTC.

This chain connects TRBV14 to TRBJ1-2; D gene uncertain. CDR3 length equals 12 residues. The germline V gene has CDR1 SGHDN and CDR2 FVKESK. Trimming cost V 2 bases and J 5 bases, with 6 bases left between them. CDR3 in amino acids: CASSQTGYGYTF. CDR3 sequence (DNA): TGTGCCAGCAGCCAAACGGGATATGGCTACACCTTC.

The V and J genes are TRBV5-4 and TRBJ1-4; 9 bases align to TRBD1. CDR3 size: 15 residues. The V gene's germline CDR1 is SGHNT and CDR2 YYREEE (reference sequence). The ends lost 1 base at V and 5 bases at J; junction bases unmatched: 3. CDR3 DNA: TGTGCCAGCAGCTTGCCAGACAGGGGGAATGAAAAACTGTTTTTT. As protein: CASSLPDRGNEKLFF.

This clone was observed a few times. CDR3 residues: CASSPQGQGLSLHEQYF. The CDR3 bases are TGCGCCAGCAGCCCCCAAGGTCAGGGTTTAAGCCTCCACGAGCAGTACTTC. The chain recombines TRBV5-1 with TRBJ2-7, with a tentative D call TRBD1 (5 bases). Germline V CDR1 and CDR2: SGHRS, YFSETQ. This CDR3 is 17 amino acids long. With 4 bases removed from V and 5 bases from J, the gap between germline ends came to 25 bases.

This rearrangement joins TRBV2 to TRBJ2-1; 7 bases match TRBD2. CDR3 length: 13 amino acids. From germline, CDR1 is SNHLY and CDR2 FYNNEI. V lost 7 bases and J lost 8; bases outside the gene matches: 8. The CDR3: CASTGLVIYEQFF. The CDR3 coding sequence is TGTGCCAGCACCGGACTAGTTATCTATGAGCAGTTCTTC.

Here the CDR3 reads CASSLQGPHQPQHF. Here the CDR3 DNA reads TGTGCCAGCAGCTTACAGGGACCTCATCAGCCCCAGCATTTT. This sequence joins TRBV7-9 and TRBJ1-5, with a weak D call TRBD1 (5 bases). Trimming left V 2 bases short and J 5 bases short, with 10 bases between. This CDR3 comprises 14 residues. Germline values: CDR1 SEHNR, CDR2 FQNEAQ (reference sequence). The full variable domain, with the rest looked up from reference TRBV7-9 and TRBJ1-5, is DTGVSQNPRHKITKRGQNVTFRCDPISEHNRLYWYRQTLGQGPEFLTYFQNEAQLEKSRLLSDRFSAERPKGSFSTLEIQRTEQGDSAMYLCASSLQGPHQPQHFGDGTRLSIL.

This clone was detected a few times. V gene TRBV15 combines with J gene TRBJ2-2; 9 bases fit TRBD1. From germline, CDR1 is LNHNV and CDR2 YYDKDF (reference sequence). V lost 7 bases, J lost 4 bases, and 7 bases stayed unmatched. CDR3 length: 15 residues. Written as DNA, the CDR3 is TGTGCCACCACCTCGGGACAGGGTGTCACCGGGGAGCTGTTTTTT. It translates to CATTSGQGVTGELFF.

V and J are TRBV7-2 and TRBJ1-5; 7 nucleotides line up with TRBD1. The germline CDR1 and CDR2 sequences are SGHTA and FQGNSA. V was clipped by 1 base and J by 3 bases; unmatched bases: 6. The CDR3 contains 16 residues. The CDR3 sequence: CASSLGPRGINQPQHF. CDR3 DNA: TGTGCCAGCAGCTTAGGACCCAGGGGGATCAATCAGCCCCAGCATTTT. Together with reference TRBV7-2 and TRBJ1-5, the CDR3 gives the full variable domain: GAGVSQSPSNKVTEKGKDVELRCDPISGHTALYWYRQSLGQGLEFLIYFQGNSAPDKSGLPSDRFSAERTGGSVSTLTIQRTQQEDSAVYLCASSLGPRGINQPQHFGDGTRLSIL.

The chain joins TRBV7-2 to TRBJ2-7; the match to TRBD2 covers 10 bases. Looked up from germline, CDR1 is SGHTA and CDR2 is FQGNSA. The CDR3 is 15 residues long. The V segment lost 3 bases and the J segment 5 bases; nucleotides outside the gene matches: 7. As DNA, the CDR3 is TGTGCCAGCAGCTTGAGACCGGGACTAGCGAACGAGCAGTACTTC. It translates to CASSLRPGLANEQYF.

The V and J genes are TRBV10-2 and TRBJ2-3, with 10 bases that match TRBD2. Germline CDR1 and CDR2: WSHSY and SAAADI. The CDR3 is 18 residues long. With V trimmed by 5 bases and J by 5 bases, 16 bases remained unmatched. Here the CDR3 DNA reads TGCGCCAGCAGTTTAGGAGGGGGTCTAGCGGGAGAAATAGATACGCAGTATTTT. It specifies CASSLGGGLAGEIDTQYF.

This chain connects TRBV7-9 to TRBJ2-1; the D gene is possibly TRBD2 (6 bases). This CDR3 comprises 15 residues. Trimming took 5 bases from V and 8 from J, leaving 19 bases between them. Germline values: CDR1 SEHNR, CDR2 FQNEAQ (reference sequence). The CDR3 loop is CASSTHQRAIYEQFF. In DNA form, the CDR3 reads TGTGCCAGCAGCACACATCAGCGGGCAATCTATGAGCAGTTCTTC.

In its sample, this clone was seen a few times. This chain links TRBV18 with TRBJ1-1; unclear D gene. This CDR3 contains 14 residues. The V gene's germline CDR1 is KGHSH and CDR2 LQKENI. Between the trimmed V and J ends, which lost 3 bases and 0 bases, there was a span of 8 bases. The CDR3 coding sequence is TGTGCCAGCTCACCTGAGACGGTGAACACTGAAGCTTTCTTT. It specifies CASSPETVNTEAFF.

This chain joins TRBV28 and TRBJ1-3; TRBD1 might be the D (5 bases). This CDR3 is 17 amino acids long. The germline gives CDR1 MDHEN, CDR2 SYDVKM. V shed 3 bases and J shed 3 bases, with 18 bases lying between them. As DNA, the CDR3 is TGTGCCAGCAGTTTTCTCAGAATCGGGCAGGGTGGAAACACCATATATTTT. This sequence encodes CASSFLRIGQGGNTIYF.

The chain joins TRBV29-1 to TRBJ2-3; D may be TRBD2 (5 bases). Germline CDR1 SQVTM, CDR2 ANQGSEA. The CDR3 sequence is 15 residues long. The germline V and J ends were trimmed by 7 bases and 2 bases, with 19 bases remaining between them. CDR3 bases: TGCAGCGCCGTAACCGGACTCGCCTCCACAGATACGCAGTATTTT. Its protein product is CSAVTGLASTDTQYF.

This chain connects TRBV7-6 to TRBJ2-2, with D hard to call. Per germline, CDR1 SGHVS and CDR2 FNYEAQ. V lost 3 bases and J 7 bases, leaving 9 bases between the germline ends. The CDR3 covers 13 residues. The CDR3 DNA is TGTGCCAGCAGCTTGGTAGCTTACGGGGAGCTGTTTTTT. It specifies CASSLVAYGELFF.

This chain connects TRBV19 to TRBJ2-2; D uncertain. Looked up from germline, CDR1 is LNHDA and CDR2 is SQIVND (reference sequence). There are 15 residues in the CDR3. V lost 5 bases and J 7 bases, leaving 17 bases between the germline ends. The CDR3 spells CASSPRTGFIGELFF. As DNA, the CDR3 is TGTGCCAGTAGTCCCAGGACGGGCTTTATCGGGGAGCTGTTTTTT.

This chain uses TRBV10-3 with TRBJ2-3; D is unclear. CDR1 and CDR2 (germline): ENHRY, SYGVKD. This CDR3 is built from 12 residues. The V end was cut by 6 bases, the J end by 2 bases, with 6 bases between. In DNA, the CDR3 is TGTGCCATCAGCCCTACCACAGATACGCAGTATTTT. It specifies CAISPTTDTQYF.

This clone was counted between two and nine times. V gene TRBV19 combines with J gene TRBJ2-1; D not resolved. The CDR3 length is 13 residues. The V end lost 5 bases, the J end lost 10 bases, and 15 bases lay between the germline ends. CDR1 is LNHDA and CDR2 is SQIVND in the germline V gene (reference sequence). This CDR3 is CASSFGPPREQFF. CDR3 in DNA: TGTGCCAGTAGTTTCGGGCCTCCCAGGGAGCAGTTCTTC.

The V and J genes are TRBV19 and TRBJ2-7; 11 positions agree with TRBD2. The germline gives CDR1 LNHDA, CDR2 SQIVND (reference sequence). Unmatched junction bases numbered 0, after V lost 5 bases and J lost 0 bases. CDR3 length equals 14 residues. CDR3 sequence (DNA): TGTGCCAGTAGTGGGACTAGCGGCTCCTACGAGCAGTACTTC. The encoded protein is CASSGTSGSYEQYF.

This chain links TRBV14 with TRBJ2-2; 10 bases line up with TRBD2. The CDR3 extends over 18 amino acids. J was trimmed by 1 base and V by 0 bases; bases with no gene match: 5. Germline lookup yields CDR1 SGHDN and CDR2 FVKESK. The CDR3 here is CASSQDPTSGLNTGELFF. CDR3 coding DNA: TGTGCCAGCAGCCAAGACCCGACTAGCGGGCTGAACACCGGGGAGCTGTTTTTT. Using reference TRBV14 and TRBJ2-2 for the parts outside the CDR3, the full variable domain is EAGVTQFPSHSVIEKGQTVTLRCDPISGHDNLYWYRRVMGKEIKFLLHFVKESKQDESGMPNNRFLAERTGGTYSTLKVQPAELEDSGVYFCASSQDPTSGLNTGELFFGEGSRLTVL.

The chain couples TRBV7-2 to TRBJ2-2, with D possibly matching TRBD2 (6 bases). Trimming left V 3 bases short and J 0 bases short, with 8 bases between. Germline CDR1 reads SGHTA; CDR2 reads FQGNSA. The CDR3 runs to 15 residues. CDR3 sequence: CASSLRLANTGELFF. The CDR3 DNA follows: TGTGCCAGCAGCTTGAGACTAGCGAACACCGGGGAGCTGTTTTTT.

The chain combines TRBV19 with TRBJ2-5, with 14 bases matching TRBD2. CDR1 is LNHDA and CDR2 is SQIVND in the germline V gene (reference sequence). With 3 bases clipped from V and 4 bases from J, the junction kept 1 base outside the gene matches. The length of the CDR3 is 15 residues. Here the CDR3 reads CASSIGTSGGETQYF. The CDR3 DNA reads TGTGCCAGTAGTATTGGGACTAGCGGGGGAGAGACCCAGTACTTC.

The chain uses TRBV4-2 and TRBJ2-5; D uncertain. V lost 4 bases to trimming and J lost 1 base, with 10 bases between them. The CDR3 is 14 residues long. Per the germline V gene, CDR1 is LGHNA and CDR2 is YNFKEQ. In nucleotides, the CDR3 is TGTGCCAGCAGCCTCCTAGGAACCCAAGAGACCCAGTACTTC. This encodes CASSLLGTQETQYF.

CDR3 protein: CASAQTGLYGYTF. In DNA form, the CDR3 reads TGTGCCAGCGCCCAGACAGGGCTCTATGGCTACACCTTC. J is TRBJ1-2 and V is TRBV19, with 7 bases that match TRBD1. The ends lost 9 bases at V and 4 bases at J; junction bases unmatched: 8. The CDR3 is 13 residues long. CDR1 and CDR2 from the germline V gene are LNHDA and SQIVND (reference sequence).

The CDR3 nucleotides read TGTGCCAGCAGCTTGCCCCAGGACGGATTAGTCCCCGGGACTAGGTTAGGGTTCTTC. This translates into CASSLPQDGLVPGTRLGFF. This sequence joins TRBV5-6 and TRBJ2-1, with 8 nucleotides matching TRBD2. This CDR3 has 19 amino acids. Germline CDR1 and CDR2: SGHDT and YYEEEE. Unmatched junction bases numbered 27, after V lost 1 base and J lost 15 bases.

This chain connects TRBV29-1 to TRBJ2-6; D not resolved. Germline V lookup: CDR1 SQVTM, CDR2 ANQGSEA. The CDR3 has 13 amino acids. V shed 6 bases and J shed 2 bases, with 8 bases lying between them. CDR3 bases: TGCAGCGTAAGGGTAACTGGGGCCAACGTCCTGACTTTC. This encodes CSVRVTGANVLTF.

J is TRBJ2-7 and V is TRBV7-2, with D hard to call. Germline CDR1 is SGHTA and CDR2 is FQGNSA. The CDR3 length is 15 residues. V was pared by 1 base and J by 2 bases, with 12 bases between. The CDR3 DNA is TGTGCCAGCAGCTTAGAGGTCGGCAGCGCCTACGAGCAGTACTTC. It encodes CASSLEVGSAYEQYF.